A selection of T cell receptor beta chains follows, all from one sample in a study of beta chain features in type 1 diabetes. The data were produced by immunoSEQ multiplex PCR, yet TCRdb's version contains in-frame clones alone and is incomplete. The sample records roughly 45,000 clones, roughly 50% being singletons. Sequencing was done on a sample of stem cell memory CD4+ T cells from blood. These receptors came from a woman aged 25 to 39 in good health. The CDR3 runs from the conserved cysteine through the conserved F or W. The order of the fields is J gene, V gene, CDR3 protein.

TRBJ2-3 TRBV7-3 CASSLGLAGGYTDTQYF
TRBJ2-2 TRBV19 CASSKRQGGTGELFF
TRBJ1-2 TRBV2 CASSRTGNYGYTF
TRBJ1-2 TRBV7-6 CASSLSQGAVGGYTF
TRBJ2-3 TRBV18 CASSPRTSPSDTQYF
TRBJ2-7 TRBV2 CASMVRATYEQYF
TRBJ2-1 TRBV30 CAWRMGLATYNEQFF
TRBJ2-3 TRBV7-9 CASCSTSGRVDTQYF
TRBJ1-1 TRBV12-5 CASGLELGQKNTEAFF
TRBJ2-1 TRBV5-4 CASKSSGVSSYNEQFF
TRBJ1-2 TRBV28 CASSLPQNRARGYTF
TRBJ2-7 TRBV2 CASSKRERYEQYF
TRBJ2-7 TRBV27 CASSLSRGYEQYF
TRBJ2-3 TRBV7-2 CASSPRLTGTDTQYF
TRBJ2-3 TRBV6-4 CASRLTSGIYYTQYF
TRBJ1-1 TRBV6-1 CASREGTGSWGNTEAFF
TRBJ2-7 TRBV28 CASSFGGSSYEQYF
TRBJ2-5 TRBV18 CASSPPGLAGGQETQYF
TRBJ2-2 TRBV2 CASSVGLAGDGELFF
TRBJ2-7 TRBV2 CASSEETGGNEQYF
TRBJ2-3 TRBV4-3 CASSSGGAGTDTQYF
TRBJ2-7 TRBV29-1 CSVDAGTGAYEQYF
TRBJ2-2 TRBV18 CASSPQPADSTGELFF
TRBJ2-6 TRBV5-6 CASSLQGPNVLTF
TRBJ2-7 TRBV5-8 CASSPGLAGAGEQYF
TRBJ1-1 TRBV7-3 CASSLSYGRGAFF
TRBJ1-4 TRBV7-9 CASSILQGGTNEKLFF
TRBJ2-7 TRBV9 CASSVGGEGLYEQYF
TRBJ2-7 TRBV5-6 CASSSGLAALYEQYF
TRBJ2-1 TRBV4-2 CASSRASGSLPTEQFF
TRBJ2-1 TRBV10-2 CASTIPTGQVHNEQFF
TRBJ2-7 TRBV27 CASSSQEAGGEQYF
TRBJ2-7 TRBV9 CASSVERRGRVHEQYF
TRBJ2-2 TRBV7-2 CASSHPGGTGELFF
- TRBV28 CASSLYSGRLYEQYF
TRBJ2-7 TRBV5-4 CASGERDRAYEQYF
TRBJ1-3 TRBV14 CASSHRQGHTSSGNTIYF
TRBJ2-6 TRBV28 CATPDSSGANVLTF
TRBJ2-5 TRBV6-6 CASSARQGAAGETQYF
TRBJ2-3 TRBV6-5 CASSAFRDSQDTQYF
TRBJ2-7 TRBV27 CASSLPGQGCSRGSYEQYF
TRBJ2-3 TRBV28 CASSLPDRGTDTQYF
TRBJ2-3 TRBV2 CASTTGITDTQYF
TRBJ2-7 TRBV28 CASSLGRSYEQYF
TRBJ2-1 TRBV9 CASSTTSGRYYNEQFF
TRBJ2-7 TRBV27 CASSPSESTVIQAEQYF
TRBJ2-3 TRBV28 CASWEKTVAGDLDTQYF